Below are 14 T cell receptor beta chains sequenced from a single sample in a study of long-term antiretroviral therapy in people with HIV. Researchers report immunoSEQ v3.0 was run at survey level. Assay: immunoSEQ multiplex PCR; the TCRdb copy retains only in-frame clones and omits some. The data hold under 30,000 clones, with 81% observed a single time. Here the sequenced sample was unsorted PBMCs, taken at the start of antiretroviral therapy, before treatment. These receptors came from a young woman with HIV.

This clone was seen a handful of times. J is TRBJ2-5 and V is TRBV18; D not resolved. Germline V gene lookup returns CDR1 KGHSH and CDR2 LQKENI. V was trimmed by 4 bases and J by 0 bases, leaving 3 bases between them. This CDR3 is 12 amino acids long. The CDR3 DNA is TGTGCCAGCTCACTGGACCAAGAGACCCAGTACTTC. Its protein product is CASSLDQETQYF.

The rearrangement uses TRBV29-1 and TRBJ2-2, with a tentative D call TRBD1 (6 bases). Germline V gene sequence: CDR1 SQVTM, CDR2 ANQGSEA. Trimming shortened V by 5 bases and J by 0 bases, and 10 bases separated the two germline ends. CDR3 length: 14 amino acids. CDR3 in DNA: TGCAGCGTTTCCCGACAGGCGAACACCGGGGAGCTGTTTTTT. It is translated as CSVSRQANTGELFF.

This chain uses TRBV7-9 with TRBJ1-1, with 8 bases identical to TRBD1. Germline CDR1 and CDR2: SEHNR and FQNEAQ (reference sequence). The CDR3 runs 12 residues. After removal of 6 bases from V and 12 bases from J, the junction contained 9 bases not matched to a gene. The CDR3 coding sequence is TGTGCCAGCAGGTTATTACAGGGGGGAACTTTCTTT. Amino acid sequence: CASRLLQGGTFF.

The genes are TRBV4-1 and TRBJ2-7, with D perhaps TRBD1 or TRBD2 (6 bases each). V was cut by 1 base and J by 2 bases, with 15 bases left in between. CDR3 length equals 16 residues. CDR1 MGHRA and CDR2 YSYEKL come from the germline V gene. CDR3 in amino acids: CASSQGGLARTYEQYF. The CDR3 region has the DNA TGCGCCAGCAGCCAAGGGGGGCTAGCGAGAACCTACGAGCAGTACTTC.

This rearrangement joins TRBV28 to TRBJ1-1, with D uncertain. Germline V CDR1 and CDR2: MDHEN, SYDVKM. V lost 6 bases and J 5 bases, leaving 10 bases between the germline ends. The CDR3 runs to 12 residues. CDR3 nucleotide sequence: TGTGCCAGCAGCGGAGGGAGAACTGAAGCTTTCTTT. Translating it yields CASSGGRTEAFF.

The chain employs TRBV4-3 and TRBJ1-3; 8 bases align to TRBD1. Germline assignment: CDR1 LGHNA and CDR2 YSLEER. The CDR3 runs to 14 residues. With V trimmed by 3 bases and J by 8 bases, 6 bases remained unmatched. The CDR3 region is CASSQRTGRDTIYF. CDR3 sequence (DNA): TGCGCCAGCAGCCAGAGGACAGGGAGGGACACCATATATTTT.

This clone was seen once. The chain joins TRBV10-2 to TRBJ2-1; possible D gene TRBD2, 6 bases. CDR3 length equals 13 residues. V dropped 6 bases and J dropped 7 bases, with 13 bases sitting between them. The germline V gene encodes CDR1 WSHSY and CDR2 SAAADI. Here the CDR3 reads CASRLASENEQFF. CDR3 nucleotide sequence: TGCGCCAGCAGACTAGCTTCGGAGAATGAGCAGTTCTTC.

A remark on this clone: Other DNA sequences from this sample encode an identical CDR3 as well. This chain connects TRBV18 to TRBJ1-5; D call uncertain. The CDR3 is 13 residues long. Germline lookup yields CDR1 KGHSH and CDR2 LQKENI. The V end was cut by 2 bases, the J end by 5 bases, with 7 bases between. The CDR3 nucleotides are TGTGCCAGCTCACCAGGGGTAGATCAGCCCCAGCATTTT. Its translation: CASSPGVDQPQHF.

The rearrangement joins TRBV7-9 to TRBJ2-2, with TRBD1 matching over 8 bases. The germline V gene encodes CDR1 SEHNR and CDR2 FQNEAQ (reference sequence). With V trimmed by 6 bases and J by 1 base, 7 bases remained unmatched. The length of the CDR3 is 16 residues. CDR3 sequence: CASSLSGTGNTGELFF. The CDR3 nucleotides read TGTGCCAGCAGTCTGTCGGGGACAGGGAACACCGGGGAGCTGTTTTTT.

This chain connects TRBV19 to TRBJ1-1; D possibly corresponds to TRBD1 (5 bases). CDR1 and CDR2 from the germline V gene are LNHDA and SQIVND (reference sequence). The CDR3 is 15 amino acids. The V end lost 6 bases, the J end lost 0 bases, and 14 bases lay between the germline ends. The CDR3 sequence: CASSHVGGMNTEAFF. CDR3 DNA sequence: TGTGCCAGTAGCCACGTCGGGGGGATGAACACTGAAGCTTTCTTT.

This clone appeared once. The J gene is TRBJ1-2, the V gene TRBV10-3, with D possibly being TRBD1 (5 bases). Per the germline V gene, CDR1 is ENHRY and CDR2 is SYGVKD. The CDR3 is 13 amino acids. Deletions cut 0 bases from V and 8 bases from J, with 10 bases between. The CDR3 DNA reads as TGTGCCATCAGTGAGTCAGGGGAACAGGGCTACACCTTC. It codes for CAISESGEQGYTF.

This clone was seen more than once but under ten times. As DNA, the CDR3 is TGTGCCAGCAGCCACGAATCTACAGGGTTCTCCGGGGAGCTGTTTTTT. This translates into CASSHESTGFSGELFF. The V call is TRBV27, the J call TRBJ2-2; D possibly corresponds to TRBD1 (6 bases). V was trimmed by 6 bases and J by 6 bases, leaving 20 bases between them. The V gene's germline CDR1 is MNHEY and CDR2 SMNVEV (reference sequence). This CDR3 spans 16 amino acids.

The chain is built from TRBV9 and TRBJ2-7, with TRBD2 matching 9 bases. CDR1 is SGDLS, CDR2 YYNGEE, per germline. V lost 4 bases and J lost 3; bases outside the gene matches: 11. This CDR3 has 16 amino acids. The CDR3 DNA reads as TGTGCCAGCAGCCCGAGGGGTAGCGGGAGTGGCTACGAGCAGTACTTC. It translates to CASSPRGSGSGYEQYF.

The chain is built from TRBV5-4 and TRBJ2-1; no clear D gene. The germline V and J ends were trimmed by 0 bases and 7 bases, with 8 bases remaining between them. Germline-derived CDR1 and CDR2 are SGHNT and YYREEE (reference sequence). This CDR3 spans 13 amino acids. The CDR3: CASSLASENEQFF. CDR3 sequence (DNA): TGTGCCAGCAGCTTGGCGTCGGAGAATGAGCAGTTCTTC.